The 8 T cell receptor beta chains given below trace back to one sample, sequenced in a study of molecular identifiers for immune sequencing clone quantification. TCRdb independently ran MiXCR on the PCR reads; one entry per CDR3 protein. The sample lists about 630,000 distinct CDR3 sequences, less than 30% occurring once. The sample was naive CD8+ T cells from blood, with Jurkat cell RNA spiked in. The subset here: FACS-sorted CD8+CD4-CCR7+CD45RA+ naive T cells. The receptors stem from a human donor in good health. Some libraries in this study had Jurkat cell RNA spiked in.

A few counts support this clonotype. The chain has TRBV6-5 and TRBJ2-7, with no clear D. V was shortened by 0 bases and J by 4 bases, with 10 bases between the two germline ends. Germline V lookup: CDR1 MNHEY, CDR2 SVGAGI. CDR3 length: 14 amino acids. In DNA form, the CDR3 reads TGTGCCAGCAGTTACTCGTCTCAGGCTTACGAGCAGTACTTC. It translates to CASSYSSQAYEQYF.

The rearrangement uses TRBV2 and TRBJ2-7; D is ambiguous. The germline V gene encodes CDR1 SNHLY and CDR2 FYNNEI. The V end was cut by 0 bases, the J end by 6 bases, with 15 bases between. This CDR3 region has 15 residues. The CDR3, as DNA: TGTGCCAGCAGTGAAGCTCCGGGTGGTTATAGCGAGCAGTACTTC. It specifies CASSEAPGGYSEQYF. Combining the CDR3 with reference TRBV2 and TRBJ2-7 gives the whole variable domain EPEVTQTPSHQVTQMGQEVILRCVPISNHLYFYWYRQILGQKVEFLVSFYNNEISEKSEIFDDQFSVERPDGSNFTLKIRSTKLEDSAMYFCASSEAPGGYSEQYFGPGTRLTVT.

This clonotype was seen repeatedly, ten times or more. J is TRBJ2-5 and V is TRBV5-5; 8 bases are shared with TRBD2. The V gene end was trimmed by 4 bases and the J gene end by 1 base; junction bases not matched to a gene: 6. The CDR3 is 15 residues long. Germline CDR1 is SGHKS and CDR2 is YYEKEE (reference sequence). CDR3 protein: CASSLIAGTQETQYF. The CDR3 bases are TGTGCCAGCAGCCTAATAGCGGGGACCCAAGAGACCCAGTACTTC.

Only a few counts were recorded for this clonotype. The chain has TRBV18 and TRBJ2-5, with D possibly being TRBD1 (6 bases). Trimming shortened V by 3 bases and J by 2 bases, and 16 bases separated the two germline ends. This CDR3 is 16 amino acids long. Germline assignment: CDR1 KGHSH and CDR2 LQKENI. The CDR3 is CASSPQGSPYQETQYF. The CDR3, as DNA: TGTGCCAGCTCACCCCAGGGGTCTCCTTATCAAGAGACCCAGTACTTC.

The gene calls are TRBV6-2 or TRBV6-3 and TRBJ2-3; TRBD2 matches 9 bases. CDR3 size: 16 residues. V lost 6 bases and J lost 2; bases outside the gene matches: 9. CDR1 MNHEY and CDR2 SVGEGT come from the germline V gene. The CDR3 DNA is TGTGCCAGCAGAACTATAGCGGGGGCACACACAGATACGCAGTATTTT. Translating gives CASRTIAGAHTDTQYF.

This clonotype was counted at least ten times. The chain combines TRBV20-1 with TRBJ1-1; 9 nucleotides match TRBD1. CDR1 is DFQATT and CDR2 is SNEGSKA in the germline V gene (reference sequence). Trimming cost V 0 bases and J 3 bases; bases outside gene matches: 17. CDR3 length: 19 amino acids. The CDR3, as DNA: TGCAGTGCTAGAGATTTTTGGACAGGGGATCCCCTATTGGACACTGAAGCTTTCTTT. This codes for CSARDFWTGDPLLDTEAFF.

Note on this clonotype: A much larger clone is a single base away; this may be a read error. The chain links TRBV4-2 to TRBJ2-7; TRBD2 aligns across 11 bases. Germline values: CDR1 LGHNA, CDR2 YNFKEQ. The CDR3 contains 15 residues. CDR3 residues: CASSTTSGGTYEHYF. The DNA for the CDR3 is TGTGCCAGCAGCACCACTAGCGGGGGAACCTACGAGCATTACTTC.

The CDR3 DNA follows: TGTGCCATCAGTGACGTCAACCGGCTGGATTCACCCCTCCACTTT. It specifies CAISDVNRLDSPLHF. V is TRBV10-3 and J is TRBJ1-6, with D uncertain. The CDR3 totals 15 residues. Trimming removed 3 bases from V and 8 bases from J, with 14 bases in between. The germline V gene has CDR1 ENHRY and CDR2 SYGVKD.